The sequence of this T cell receptor (beta chain) was determined in a study of resident and recirculating memory T cells in vitiligo. Germline V gives CDR1 SGHRS, CDR2 YFSETQ. The CDR3 runs to 14 residues. Deletions cut 4 bases from V and 4 bases from J, with 12 bases between. Here immunoSEQ multiplex PCR was the method, and the copy in TCRdb shows in-frame clones only, minus some. The data hold around 40,000 clones, with about nine tenths observed a single time. The clonotype comes from a male donor with vitiligo. The sequenced sample was blood. This chain joins TRBV5-1 and TRBJ1-3; a possible D gene is TRBD1 (5 bases). This chain's CDR3 is CASSQTGVGNTIYF. CDR3 DNA sequence: TGCGCCAGCAGCCAAACAGGTGTGGGAAACACCATATATTTT.